These 18 T cell receptor beta chains originate from one sample sequenced in a study of shared clonotypes between healthy human individuals (dated by TCRdb to 2018 to 2020). Receptor amplification or capture employed the immunoSEQ multiplex PCR assay. TCRdb limited this immuneACCESS table to in-frame rearrangements with V and J called. A share of clones is missing; checked studies link under half to unresolved V genes, and the rest is unexplained. This sample holds hundreds of thousands of clones; around 72% were observed only once. The biggest ten clones account for less than 2% of the sample. The specimen sequenced was memory CD4+ T cells sorted from blood. Sample cell subset or site, as interpreted from the label and publication: CD45RA-negative fraction. The receptors come from a woman aged 25 to 39 in good health.

With respect to this clone: A much larger clone sits a single nucleotide away, making a read error possible. In the same sample, other DNA sequences code for this CDR3. V is TRBV2 and J is TRBJ2-6; D gene ambiguous. Germline V gene data show CDR1 as SNHLY and CDR2 as FYNNEI. The CDR3 has 14 amino acids. The V and J ends lost 2 bases and 2 bases respectively, with 4 bases between them. The chain's CDR3 is CASSERTGANVLTF. The CDR3 DNA reads TGTGCCAGCAGTGAAAGGACTGGGGCCAACGTCCTGACTTTC.

The genes are TRBV7-9 and TRBJ1-3; TRBD1 matches at 7 bases. From germline, CDR1 is SEHNR and CDR2 FQNEAQ (reference sequence). The CDR3 runs 18 residues. Trimming at V came to 4 bases and at J to 1 base, leaving 13 bases not matched to a gene. CDR3 in amino acids: CASSYMTGFMRSGNTIYF. DNA of the CDR3: TGTGCCAGCAGCTATATGACAGGGTTTATGAGATCTGGAAACACCATATATTTT. Supplemented by reference TRBV7-9 and TRBJ1-3, the full variable domain reads DTGVSQNPRHKITKRGQNVTFRCDPISEHNRLYWYRQTLGQGPEFLTYFQNEAQLEKSRLLSDRFSAERPKGSFSTLEIQRTEQGDSAMYLCASSYMTGFMRSGNTIYFGEGSWLTVV.

The rearrangement joins TRBV19 to TRBJ2-2; the D gene is possibly TRBD2 (6 bases). This CDR3 spans 16 amino acids. The V gene lost 7 bases and the J gene lost 0 bases, with 15 bases spanning the gap. Germline-derived CDR1 and CDR2 are LNHDA and SQIVND (reference sequence). The CDR3 nucleotides read TGTGCCAGTACCTCAGACGCGGGAACGAACACCGGGGAGCTGTTTTTT. Translated: CASTSDAGTNTGELFF.

This clone was found many times. The rearrangement joins TRBV6-5 to TRBJ1-2; 7 bases line up with TRBD1. The ends lost 11 bases at V and 6 bases at J; junction bases unmatched: 18. Germline CDR1 reads MNHEY; CDR2 reads SVGAGI. CDR3 length: 15 residues. The CDR3: CAASTGNDRAHGYTF. The CDR3, as DNA: TGTGCCGCCAGCACGGGTAACGACAGGGCGCATGGCTACACCTTC.

The chain is built from TRBV6-1 and TRBJ2-3; TRBD2 matches 14 bases. CDR3 length: 17 amino acids. Unmatched junction bases numbered 5, after V lost 4 bases and J lost 2 bases. Germline V CDR1 and CDR2: MNHNS, SASEGT. The CDR3 coding sequence is TGTGCCAGCAGTGGACTAGCGGGAGGGCCTAACACAGATACGCAGTATTTT. Protein: CASSGLAGGPNTDTQYF.

V gene TRBV28 combines with J gene TRBJ1-5; D might be TRBD1 (5 bases). Trimming took off 3 bases at V and 6 bases at J, with 12 bases between the two ends. The CDR3 is 14 amino acids. CDR1 is MDHEN and CDR2 is SYDVKM in the germline V gene. The CDR3, as DNA: TGTGCCAGCAGTTTCGGGACGCCTGGTCAGCCCCAGCATTTT. Translating gives CASSFGTPGQPQHF.

This chain links TRBV11-3 with TRBJ1-1; D is ambiguous. Germline lookup yields CDR1 SGHNT and CDR2 YENEEA. V lost 3 bases and J lost 0, with 5 bases in between. The CDR3 length is 13 residues. The CDR3 loop is CASSFSLNTEAFF. The CDR3 DNA sequence: TGTGCCAGCAGCTTTTCCCTGAACACTGAAGCTTTCTTT.

This chain links TRBV28 with TRBJ1-6; no clear D gene. The V end lost 4 bases, the J end lost 7 bases, and 14 bases lay between the germline ends. The CDR3 totals 15 residues. Germline V lookup: CDR1 MDHEN, CDR2 SYDVKM. This CDR3 reads CASSSHGTGNSPLHF. The CDR3 DNA is TGTGCCAGCAGTTCCCACGGAACTGGGAATTCACCCCTCCACTTT.

This chain uses TRBV5-6 with TRBJ2-7, with D maybe TRBD1 (6 bases). The CDR3 has 17 amino acids. V dropped 4 bases and J dropped 7 bases, with 27 bases sitting between them. Germline-derived CDR1 and CDR2 are SGHDT and YYEEEE. The CDR3: CASSPGQSITATGEQYF. CDR3 in DNA: TGTGCCAGCAGCCCCGGACAGTCGATAACTGCTACGGGGGAGCAGTACTTC.

As to this clone: This CDR3 is also generated by other DNA sequences in the sample. This chain joins TRBV7-2 and TRBJ1-2; 11 nucleotides align to TRBD1. This CDR3 comprises 14 residues. Germline-derived CDR1 and CDR2 are SGHTA and FQGNSA. The trim removed 3 bases at V and 3 bases at J, leaving 0 bases unmatched. DNA of the CDR3: TGTGCCAGCAGCTTGGGACAGGGGGACTATGGCTACACCTTC. It is translated as CASSLGQGDYGYTF. The whole variable domain, remainder taken from reference TRBV7-2 and TRBJ1-2, is GAGVSQSPSNKVTEKGKDVELRCDPISGHTALYWYRQSLGQGLEFLIYFQGNSAPDKSGLPSDRFSAERTGGSVSTLTIQRTQQEDSAVYLCASSLGQGDYGYTFGSGTRLTVV.

The rearrangement links TRBV9 to TRBJ2-7; TRBD2 matches at 7 bases. CDR1 is SGDLS, CDR2 YYNGEE, per germline. CDR3 length: 15 amino acids. V was pared by 0 bases and J by 4 bases, with 7 bases of the junction left unmatched. Here the CDR3 reads CASSVAAGVEYEQYF. The CDR3 coding sequence is TGTGCCAGCAGCGTAGCGGCGGGAGTAGAGTACGAGCAGTACTTC.

The chain is built from TRBV9 and TRBJ2-7; a weak D match, TRBD2 (5 bases). This CDR3 contains 16 residues. CDR1 and CDR2 from the germline V gene are SGDLS and YYNGEE. Deletions cut 5 bases from V and 0 bases from J, with 18 bases between. As DNA, the CDR3 is TGTGCCAGCAGTTACGGACTCTCCGAGAACTCCTACGAGCAGTACTTC. Translating it yields CASSYGLSENSYEQYF.

The chain links TRBV6-1 to TRBJ1-1; no firm D call. Trimming took off 3 bases at V and 5 bases at J, with 10 bases between the two ends. The CDR3 extends over 13 amino acids. CDR1 MNHNS and CDR2 SASEGT come from the germline V gene. CDR3: CASSEGLGTEAFF. The CDR3 region has the DNA TGTGCCAGCAGTGAGGGTTTGGGGACTGAAGCTTTCTTT.

The chain employs TRBV19 and TRBJ2-3; D uncertain. Germline lookup yields CDR1 LNHDA and CDR2 SQIVND (reference sequence). V lost 3 bases to trimming and J lost 3 bases, with 10 bases between them. The length of the CDR3 is 14 residues. CDR3 loop: CASSMILGTDTQYF. The CDR3 nucleotides read TGTGCCAGTAGTATGATTCTAGGGACAGATACGCAGTATTTT.

This chain links TRBV28 with TRBJ2-7, with D perhaps matching TRBD1 (5 bases). There are 15 residues in the CDR3. Trimming took 6 bases from V and 3 from J, leaving 18 bases between them. The germline V gene encodes CDR1 MDHEN and CDR2 SYDVKM. CDR3 region: CASRVNQGQFYEQYF. CDR3 nucleotide sequence: TGTGCCAGCAGAGTTAATCAGGGCCAATTCTACGAGCAGTACTTC. The full variable domain, rest sourced from reference TRBV28 and TRBJ2-7, is DVKVTQSSRYLVKRTGEKVFLECVQDMDHENMFWYRQDPGLGLRLIYFSYDVKMKEKGDIPEGYSVSREKKERFSLILESASTNQTSMYLCASRVNQGQFYEQYFGPGTRLTVT.

The chain employs TRBV1 and TRBJ2-2. TRBV1 is described as a pseudogene. The CDR3 extends over 14 amino acids. Written as DNA, the CDR3 is TGCACCAGCAAGGATTACACACACACCGGGGAGCTGTTTTTT. The encoded protein is CTSKDYTHTGELFF.

This clone was seen a handful of times. CDR3 DNA: TGTGCCAGCTCACGGGGGGAGGACACTGAAGCTTTCTTT. It specifies CASSRGEDTEAFF. This chain joins TRBV18 and TRBJ1-1; possibly TRBD1 for D (5 bases). The CDR3 is 13 amino acids. V was trimmed by 4 bases and J by 3 bases, leaving 9 bases between them. Germline V CDR1 and CDR2: KGHSH, LQKENI.

The V gene is TRBV11-2, the J gene TRBJ2-5; D unclear. The closer fit of TRBJ2-7 to the DNA end suggests the J call may be wrong. This CDR3 has 14 residues. Germline V CDR1 and CDR2: SGHAT, FQNNGV. In DNA form, the CDR3 reads TGTGCCAGCAGCTTAGAGTACACCTCCTACGAGCAGTACTTC. Protein product: CASSLEYTSYEQYF.